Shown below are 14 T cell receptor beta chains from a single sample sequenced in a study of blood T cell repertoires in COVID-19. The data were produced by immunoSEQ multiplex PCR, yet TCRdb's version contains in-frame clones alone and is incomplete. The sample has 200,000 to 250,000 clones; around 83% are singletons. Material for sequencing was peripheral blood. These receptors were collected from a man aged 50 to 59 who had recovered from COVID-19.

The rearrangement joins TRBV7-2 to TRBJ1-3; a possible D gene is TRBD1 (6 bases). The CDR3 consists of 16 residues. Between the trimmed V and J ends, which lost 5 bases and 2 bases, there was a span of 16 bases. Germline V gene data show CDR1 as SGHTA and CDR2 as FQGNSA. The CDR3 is CASSPGRRGTGNTIYF. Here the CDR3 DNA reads TGTGCCAGCAGCCCAGGGCGCAGGGGCACTGGAAACACCATATATTTT.

The CDR3 loop is CASSLRGSYF. The CDR3 nucleotides read TGTGCCAGCAGTCTCCGAGGAAGTTACTTC. The chain joins TRBV27 to TRBJ2-7; D gene unclear. Germline CDR1 is MNHEY and CDR2 is SMNVEV (reference sequence). V lost 5 bases and J 13 bases, leaving 12 bases between the germline ends. CDR3 length equals 10 residues.

The CDR3 loop reads CASSLSAVTAFYEQYF. The CDR3 coding sequence is TGTGCCAGCAGTTTATCCGCGGTAACCGCCTTCTACGAGCAGTACTTC. The chain couples TRBV27 to TRBJ2-7; D call uncertain. The CDR3 is made up of 16 amino acids. The ends were cut back, 0 bases at V and 3 bases at J, with 15 bases in the middle. The V gene's germline CDR1 is MNHEY and CDR2 SMNVEV (reference sequence).

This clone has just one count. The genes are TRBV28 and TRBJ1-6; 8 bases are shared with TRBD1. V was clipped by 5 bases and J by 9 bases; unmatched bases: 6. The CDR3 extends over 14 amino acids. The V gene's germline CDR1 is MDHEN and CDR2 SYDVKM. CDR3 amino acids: CASSPGQGSSPLHF. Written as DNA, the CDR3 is TGTGCCAGCAGTCCCGGACAGGGTAGTTCACCCCTCCACTTT.

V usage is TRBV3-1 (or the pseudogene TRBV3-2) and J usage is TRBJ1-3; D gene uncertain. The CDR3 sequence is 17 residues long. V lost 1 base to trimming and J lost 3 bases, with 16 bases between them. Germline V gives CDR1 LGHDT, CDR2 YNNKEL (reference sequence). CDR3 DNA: TGTGCCAGCAGCCAAGGTTTACTGGGCTACCGTGGAAACACCATATATTTT. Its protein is CASSQGLLGYRGNTIYF.

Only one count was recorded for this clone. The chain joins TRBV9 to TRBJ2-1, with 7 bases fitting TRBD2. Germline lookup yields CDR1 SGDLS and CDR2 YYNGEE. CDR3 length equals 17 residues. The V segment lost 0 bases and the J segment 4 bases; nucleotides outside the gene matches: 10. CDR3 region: CASSVGGRTRGYNEQFF. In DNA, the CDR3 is TGTGCCAGCAGCGTAGGAGGACGGACTAGAGGGTACAATGAGCAGTTCTTC.

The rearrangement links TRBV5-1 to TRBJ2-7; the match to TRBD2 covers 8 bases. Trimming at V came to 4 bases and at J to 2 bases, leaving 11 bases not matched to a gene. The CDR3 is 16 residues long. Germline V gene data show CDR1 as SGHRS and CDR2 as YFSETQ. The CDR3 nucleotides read TGCGCCAGCAGCATCGACCTAGCGGGCAAAACCTACGAGCAGTACTTC. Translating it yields CASSIDLAGKTYEQYF.

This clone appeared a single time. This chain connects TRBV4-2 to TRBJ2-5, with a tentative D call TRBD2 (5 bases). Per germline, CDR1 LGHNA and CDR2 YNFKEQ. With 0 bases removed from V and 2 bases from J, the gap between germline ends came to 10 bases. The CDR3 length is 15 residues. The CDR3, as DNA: TGTGCCAGCAGCCAAGATCATAGAGGGCAAGAGACCCAGTACTTC. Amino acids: CASSQDHRGQETQYF.

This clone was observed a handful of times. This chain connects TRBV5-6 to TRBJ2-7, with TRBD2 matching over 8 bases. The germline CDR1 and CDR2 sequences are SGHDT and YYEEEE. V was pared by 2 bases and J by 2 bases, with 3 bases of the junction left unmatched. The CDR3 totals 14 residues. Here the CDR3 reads CASSLSGSPYEQYF. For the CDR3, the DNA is TGTGCCAGCAGCTTAAGCGGGAGTCCCTACGAGCAGTACTTC.

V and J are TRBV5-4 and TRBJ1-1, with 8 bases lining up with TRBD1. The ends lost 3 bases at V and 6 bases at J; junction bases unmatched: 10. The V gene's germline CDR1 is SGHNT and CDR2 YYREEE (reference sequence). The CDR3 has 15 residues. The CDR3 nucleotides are TGTGCCAGCAGCTCAAAGACAGGGGTGTCCTCTGAAGCTTTCTTT. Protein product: CASSSKTGVSSEAFF.

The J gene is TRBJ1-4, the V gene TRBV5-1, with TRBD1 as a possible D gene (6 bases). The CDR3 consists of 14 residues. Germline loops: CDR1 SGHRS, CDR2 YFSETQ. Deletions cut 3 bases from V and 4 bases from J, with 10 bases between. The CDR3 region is CASSSDSVNEKLFF. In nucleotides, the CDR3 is TGCGCCAGCAGCTCGGACAGCGTTAATGAAAAACTGTTTTTT.

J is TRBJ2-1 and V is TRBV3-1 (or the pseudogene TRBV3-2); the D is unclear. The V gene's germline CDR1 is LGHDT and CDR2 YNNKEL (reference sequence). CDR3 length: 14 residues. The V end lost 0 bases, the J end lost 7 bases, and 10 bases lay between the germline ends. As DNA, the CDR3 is TGTGCCAGCAGCCAAGATGTCACGACAAATGAGCAGTTCTTC. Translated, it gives CASSQDVTTNEQFF.

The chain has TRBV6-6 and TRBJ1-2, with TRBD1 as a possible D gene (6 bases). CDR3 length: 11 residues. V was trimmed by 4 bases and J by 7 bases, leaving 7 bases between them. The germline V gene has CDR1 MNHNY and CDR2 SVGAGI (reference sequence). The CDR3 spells CASSSGVGYTF. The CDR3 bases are TGTGCCAGCAGTTCAGGGGTTGGCTACACCTTC.

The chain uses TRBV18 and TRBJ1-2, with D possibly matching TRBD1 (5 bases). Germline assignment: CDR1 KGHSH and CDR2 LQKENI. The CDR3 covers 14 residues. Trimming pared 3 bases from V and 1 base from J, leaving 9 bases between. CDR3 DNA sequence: TGTGCCAGCTCACCCCAGGGACTTAACTATGGCTACACCTTC. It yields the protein CASSPQGLNYGYTF.